This T cell receptor (beta chain) was obtained from a study of blood T cell repertoires in COVID-19. Sequencing was performed with immunoSEQ multiplex PCR; in TCRdb, only in-frame clones are kept and a portion is missing. The sample shows 100,000 to 150,000 clones, approximately 90% of them seen only once. V shed 3 bases and J shed 2 bases, with 11 bases lying between them. CDR3 length: 14 residues. The germline V gene has CDR1 MGHRA and CDR2 YSYEKL. The TCR was taken from a man aged 45 to 65 with acute or convalescent COVID-19. Sequencing used peripheral blood. The chain joins TRBV4-1 to TRBJ2-7; no reliable D call. The DNA for the CDR3 is TGCGCCAGCAGCCATAAGACGGGTCCCTACGAGCAGTACTTC. Its protein product is CASSHKTGPYEQYF.